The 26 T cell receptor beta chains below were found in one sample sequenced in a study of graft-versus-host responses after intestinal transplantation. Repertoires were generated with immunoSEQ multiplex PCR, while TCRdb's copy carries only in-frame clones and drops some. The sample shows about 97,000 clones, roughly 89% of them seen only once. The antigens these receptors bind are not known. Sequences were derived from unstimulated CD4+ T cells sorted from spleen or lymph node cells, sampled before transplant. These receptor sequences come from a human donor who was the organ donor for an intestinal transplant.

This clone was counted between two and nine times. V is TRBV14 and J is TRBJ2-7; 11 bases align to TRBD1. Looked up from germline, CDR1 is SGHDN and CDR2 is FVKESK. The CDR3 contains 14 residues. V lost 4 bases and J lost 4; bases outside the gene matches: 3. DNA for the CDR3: TGTGCCAGCAGCCCGGGGACAGGGGGTTACGAGCAGTACTTC. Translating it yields CASSPGTGGYEQYF. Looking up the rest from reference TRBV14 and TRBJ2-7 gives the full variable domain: EAGVTQFPSHSVIEKGQTVTLRCDPISGHDNLYWYRRVMGKEIKFLLHFVKESKQDESGMPNNRFLAERTGGTYSTLKVQPAELEDSGVYFCASSPGTGGYEQYFGPGTRLTVT.

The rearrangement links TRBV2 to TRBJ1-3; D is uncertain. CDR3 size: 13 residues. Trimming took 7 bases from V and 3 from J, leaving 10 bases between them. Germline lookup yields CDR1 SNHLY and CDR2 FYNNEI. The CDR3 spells CASTGGFGNTIYF. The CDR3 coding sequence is TGTGCCAGCACCGGCGGGTTTGGAAACACCATATATTTT.

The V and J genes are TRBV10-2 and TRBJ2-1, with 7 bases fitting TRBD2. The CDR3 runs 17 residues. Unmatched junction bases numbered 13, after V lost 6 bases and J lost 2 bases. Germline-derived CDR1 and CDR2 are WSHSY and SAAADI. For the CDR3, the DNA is TGCGCCAGCAGCCCTGGGGGGGGACTCGAAACCTACAATGAGCAGTTCTTC. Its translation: CASSPGGGLETYNEQFF.

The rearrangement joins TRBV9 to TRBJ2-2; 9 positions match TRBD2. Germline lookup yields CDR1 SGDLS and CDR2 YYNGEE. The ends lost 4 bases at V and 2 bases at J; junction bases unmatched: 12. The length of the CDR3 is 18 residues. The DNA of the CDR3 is TGTGCCAGCAGCCCTTCCTCCGGGACTAGCAGCAACACCGGGGAGCTGTTTTTT. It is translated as CASSPSSGTSSNTGELFF.

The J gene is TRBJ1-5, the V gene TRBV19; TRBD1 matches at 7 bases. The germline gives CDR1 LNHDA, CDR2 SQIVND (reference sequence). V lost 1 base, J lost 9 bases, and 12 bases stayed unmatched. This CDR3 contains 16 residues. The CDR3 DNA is TGTGCCAGTAGTATAGCTTATAACAGGGGACGAGGGCCCCAGCATTTT. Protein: CASSIAYNRGRGPQHF. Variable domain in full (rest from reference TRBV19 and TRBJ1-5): DGGITQSPKYLFRKEGQNVTLSCEQNLNHDAMYWYRQDPGQGLRLIYYSQIVNDFQKGDIAEGYSVSREKKESFPLTVTSAQKNPTAFYLCASSIAYNRGRGPQHFGDGTRLSIL.

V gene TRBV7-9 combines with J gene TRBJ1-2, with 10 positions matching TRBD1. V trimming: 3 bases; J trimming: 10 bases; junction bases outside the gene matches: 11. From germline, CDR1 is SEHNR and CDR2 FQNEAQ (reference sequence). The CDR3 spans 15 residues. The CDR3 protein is CASSFYGTGVFDYTF. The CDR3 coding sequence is TGTGCCAGCAGCTTCTACGGGACAGGGGTTTTTGACTACACCTTC.

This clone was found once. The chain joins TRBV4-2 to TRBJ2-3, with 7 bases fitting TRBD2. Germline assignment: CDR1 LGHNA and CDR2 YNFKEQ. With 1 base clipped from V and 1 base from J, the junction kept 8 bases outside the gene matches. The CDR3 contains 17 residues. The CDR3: CASSQVRSGAGTDTQYF. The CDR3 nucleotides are TGTGCCAGCAGCCAAGTAAGAAGCGGGGCAGGCACAGATACGCAGTATTTT.

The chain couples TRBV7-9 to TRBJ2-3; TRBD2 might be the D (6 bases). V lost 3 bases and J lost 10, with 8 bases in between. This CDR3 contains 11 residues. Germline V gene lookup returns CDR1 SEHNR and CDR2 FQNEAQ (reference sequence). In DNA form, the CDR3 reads TGTGCCAGCAGCTTGCGGGGATCGCAGTATTTT. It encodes CASSLRGSQYF.

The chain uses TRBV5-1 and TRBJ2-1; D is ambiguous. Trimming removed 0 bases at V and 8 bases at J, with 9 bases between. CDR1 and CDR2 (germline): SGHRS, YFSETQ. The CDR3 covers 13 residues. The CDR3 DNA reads TGCGCCAGCAGCTTGGACCGAGTTTATGAGCAGTTCTTC. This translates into CASSLDRVYEQFF.

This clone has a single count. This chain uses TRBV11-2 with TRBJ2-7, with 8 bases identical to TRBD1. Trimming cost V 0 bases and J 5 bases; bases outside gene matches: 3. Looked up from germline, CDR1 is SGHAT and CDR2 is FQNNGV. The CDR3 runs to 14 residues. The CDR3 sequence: CASSLDRGLHEQYF. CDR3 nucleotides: TGTGCCAGCAGCTTAGACAGGGGGCTCCACGAGCAGTACTTC.

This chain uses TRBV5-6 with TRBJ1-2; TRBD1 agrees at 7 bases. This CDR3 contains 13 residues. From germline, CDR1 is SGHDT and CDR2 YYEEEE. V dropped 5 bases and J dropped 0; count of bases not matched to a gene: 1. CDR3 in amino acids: CASRGTANYGYTF. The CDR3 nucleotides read TGTGCCAGCAGGGGGACAGCTAACTATGGCTACACCTTC.

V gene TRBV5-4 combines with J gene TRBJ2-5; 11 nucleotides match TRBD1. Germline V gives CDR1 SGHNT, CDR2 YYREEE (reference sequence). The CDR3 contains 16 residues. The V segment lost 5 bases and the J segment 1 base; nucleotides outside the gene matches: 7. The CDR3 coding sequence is TGTGCCAGCAGACCGGGACAGGGGGTGTTCCAAGAGACCCAGTACTTC. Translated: CASRPGQGVFQETQYF.

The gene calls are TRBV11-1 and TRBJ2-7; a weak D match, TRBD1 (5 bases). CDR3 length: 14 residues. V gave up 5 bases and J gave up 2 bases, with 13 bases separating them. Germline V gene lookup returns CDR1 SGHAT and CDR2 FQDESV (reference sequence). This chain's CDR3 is CASSQTDGPYEQYF. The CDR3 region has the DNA TGTGCCAGCAGCCAGACAGACGGGCCCTACGAGCAGTACTTC.

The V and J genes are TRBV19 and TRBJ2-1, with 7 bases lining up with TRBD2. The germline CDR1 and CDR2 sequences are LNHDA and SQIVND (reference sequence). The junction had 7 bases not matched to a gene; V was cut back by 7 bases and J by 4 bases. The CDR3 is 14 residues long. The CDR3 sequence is CASTPGGPYNEQFF. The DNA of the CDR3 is TGTGCCAGTACCCCGGGGGGACCTTACAATGAGCAGTTCTTC.

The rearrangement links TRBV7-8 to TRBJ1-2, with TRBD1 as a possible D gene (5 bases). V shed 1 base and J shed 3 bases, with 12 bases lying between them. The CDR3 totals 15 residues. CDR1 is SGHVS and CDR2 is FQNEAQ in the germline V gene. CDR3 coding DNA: TGTGCCAGCAGCTTAGATGTGGGGCCTTACTATGGCTACACCTTC. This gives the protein CASSLDVGPYYGYTF.

The CDR3 sequence is CASSEHAGARTDTQYF. In nucleotides, the CDR3 is TGTGCCAGCAGCGAACATGCGGGGGCCCGCACAGATACGCAGTATTTT. The chain combines TRBV7-9 with TRBJ2-3; the D gene is possibly TRBD2 (7 bases). The germline gives CDR1 SEHNR, CDR2 FQNEAQ (reference sequence). V was shortened by 5 bases and J by 1 base, with 16 bases between the two germline ends. The CDR3 contains 16 residues.

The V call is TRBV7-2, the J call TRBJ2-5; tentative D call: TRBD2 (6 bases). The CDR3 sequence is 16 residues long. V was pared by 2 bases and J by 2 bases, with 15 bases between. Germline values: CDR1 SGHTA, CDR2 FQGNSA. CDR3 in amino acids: CASSLRGGRGQETQYF. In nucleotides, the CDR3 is TGTGCCAGCAGCTTAAGAGGAGGCCGGGGGCAAGAGACCCAGTACTTC. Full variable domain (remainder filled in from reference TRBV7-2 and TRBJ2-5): GAGVSQSPSNKVTEKGKDVELRCDPISGHTALYWYRQSLGQGLEFLIYFQGNSAPDKSGLPSDRFSAERTGGSVSTLTIQRTQQEDSAVYLCASSLRGGRGQETQYFGPGTRLLVL.

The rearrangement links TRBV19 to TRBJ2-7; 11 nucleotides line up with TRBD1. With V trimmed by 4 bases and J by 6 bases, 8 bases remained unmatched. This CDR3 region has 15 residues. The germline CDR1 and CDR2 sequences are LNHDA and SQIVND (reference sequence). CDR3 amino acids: CASSTPGQGGREQYF. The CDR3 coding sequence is TGTGCCAGTAGTACCCCGGGACAGGGGGGACGCGAGCAGTACTTC.

CDR3 sequence (DNA): TGCGCCAGCAGTGCTACCTCCGGGACAGGTTCCTACGAGCAGTACTTC. This sequence encodes CASSATSGTGSYEQYF. The chain joins TRBV5-1 to TRBJ2-7; TRBD1 matches at 8 bases. Germline V lookup: CDR1 SGHRS, CDR2 YFSETQ. Germline trimming cut 5 bases from V and 1 base from J; bases unmatched to any gene: 11. This CDR3 has 16 residues.

CDR3 amino acids: CASSPRTSSYEQYF. The CDR3 nucleotides are TGCGCCAGCAGCCCTCGGACTAGCTCCTACGAGCAGTACTTC. V gene TRBV4-1 combines with J gene TRBJ2-7, with 7 bases lining up with TRBD2. Germline V gives CDR1 MGHRA, CDR2 YSYEKL. After removal of 4 bases from V and 0 bases from J, the junction contained 3 bases not matched to a gene. CDR3 length equals 14 residues.

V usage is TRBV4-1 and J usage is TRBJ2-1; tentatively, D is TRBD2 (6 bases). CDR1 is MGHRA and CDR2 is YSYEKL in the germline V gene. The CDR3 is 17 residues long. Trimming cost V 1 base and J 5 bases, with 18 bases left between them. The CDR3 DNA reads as TGCGCCAGCAGCCAAGTACGGCGGGGTCGAGGTGACAATGAGCAGTTCTTC. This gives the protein CASSQVRRGRGDNEQFF.

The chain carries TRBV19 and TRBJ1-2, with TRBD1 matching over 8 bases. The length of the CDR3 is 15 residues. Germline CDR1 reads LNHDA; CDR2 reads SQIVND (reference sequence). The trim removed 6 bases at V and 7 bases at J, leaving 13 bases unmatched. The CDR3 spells CASRPTGAPFGGYTF. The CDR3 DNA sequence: TGTGCCAGTAGGCCGACAGGGGCACCGTTTGGTGGCTACACCTTC. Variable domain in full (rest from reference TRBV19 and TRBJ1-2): DGGITQSPKYLFRKEGQNVTLSCEQNLNHDAMYWYRQDPGQGLRLIYYSQIVNDFQKGDIAEGYSVSREKKESFPLTVTSAQKNPTAFYLCASRPTGAPFGGYTFGSGTRLTVV.

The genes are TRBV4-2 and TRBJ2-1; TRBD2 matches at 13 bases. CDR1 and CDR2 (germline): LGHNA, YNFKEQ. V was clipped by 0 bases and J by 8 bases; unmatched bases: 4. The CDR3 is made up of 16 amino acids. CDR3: CASSQELAGGRDEQFF. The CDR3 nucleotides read TGTGCCAGCAGCCAAGAACTAGCGGGGGGGCGGGATGAGCAGTTCTTC.

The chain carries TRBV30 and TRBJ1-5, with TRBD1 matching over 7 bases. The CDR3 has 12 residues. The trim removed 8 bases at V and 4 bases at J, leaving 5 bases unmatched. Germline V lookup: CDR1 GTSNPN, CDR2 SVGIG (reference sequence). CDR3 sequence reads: CAGAQGNQPQHF. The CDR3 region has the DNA TGTGCCGGGGCACAGGGGAATCAGCCCCAGCATTTT.

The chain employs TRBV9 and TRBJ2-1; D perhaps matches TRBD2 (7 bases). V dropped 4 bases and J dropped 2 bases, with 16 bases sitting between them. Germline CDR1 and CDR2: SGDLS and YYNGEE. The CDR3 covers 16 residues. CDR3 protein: CASSTQGGWTYNEQFF. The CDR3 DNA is TGTGCCAGCAGCACACAGGGAGGGTGGACCTACAATGAGCAGTTCTTC.

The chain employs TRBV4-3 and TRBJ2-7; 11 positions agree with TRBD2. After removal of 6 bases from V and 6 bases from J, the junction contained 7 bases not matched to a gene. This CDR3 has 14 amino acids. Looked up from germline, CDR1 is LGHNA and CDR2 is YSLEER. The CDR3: CASSSGLAGGEQYF. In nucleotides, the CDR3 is TGCGCCAGCAGTTCGGGGCTAGCGGGGGGCGAGCAGTACTTC.